Below are 9 T cell receptor beta chains sequenced from a single sample in a study of OX40 agonist ivuxolimab in advanced cancers. Assay: immunoSEQ multiplex PCR; the TCRdb copy retains only in-frame clones and omits some. The table shows approximately 90,000 clones, with 91% occurring only once. The sequences come from CD4+ or CD8+ T cells sorted from blood, collected in a trial of the OX40 agonist ivuxolimab. The receptors shown here come from an adult with an advanced solid tumor such as melanoma, head and neck, liver or kidney cancer.

This clone showed up just a few times. V usage is TRBV9 and J usage is TRBJ2-7; 14 bases agree with TRBD2. This CDR3 comprises 15 residues. CDR1 and CDR2 from the germline V gene are SGDLS and YYNGEE. Losses at the gene ends were 3 bases for V and 6 bases for J; bases not matched to a gene: 5. CDR3 residues: CASSARTSGRREQYF. The CDR3 bases are TGTGCCAGCAGCGCTAGGACTAGCGGGAGGCGCGAGCAGTACTTC.

Note on this clone: A junction end diverges from the germline sequence, so it may reflect a read error. The V and J genes are TRBV9 and TRBJ1-2; D unresolved. This CDR3 spans 11 amino acids. The V gene's germline CDR1 is SGDLS and CDR2 YYNGEE. The CDR3 coding sequence is TGTGCCAGCAGCGACGGGATCTCGACCCCCTTC. It translates to CASSDGISTPF.

The V gene is TRBV28, the J gene TRBJ2-7; possibly TRBD2 for D (7 bases). V lost 1 base to trimming and J lost 4 bases, with 20 bases between them. The V gene's germline CDR1 is MDHEN and CDR2 SYDVKM. The CDR3 contains 17 residues. CDR3 nucleotides: TGTGCCAGCAGTTTATTTTCCCGGGGGGCGGGCGGATACGAGCAGTACTTC. Translated: CASSLFSRGAGGYEQYF.

This clone was seen a handful of times. This chain uses TRBV10-3 with TRBJ1-3; 7 nucleotides align to TRBD1. The J segment lost 0 bases and the V segment lost 7 bases, leaving 3 bases of the junction unmatched. The germline CDR1 and CDR2 sequences are ENHRY and SYGVKD. This CDR3 has 14 residues. For the CDR3, the DNA is TGTGCCATCACCGGGGACAGCTCTGGAAACACCATATATTTT. Protein: CAITGDSSGNTIYF.

The V and J genes are TRBV10-3 and TRBJ2-3; 9 nucleotides line up with TRBD2. CDR3 length equals 19 residues. The trim removed 0 bases at V and 4 bases at J, leaving 14 bases unmatched. Looked up from germline, CDR1 is ENHRY and CDR2 is SYGVKD. Here the CDR3 reads CAISESDGLREGRADTQYF. CDR3 DNA sequence: TGTGCCATCAGTGAGTCGGACGGGCTGCGGGAGGGCCGCGCAGATACGCAGTATTTT.

The gene calls are TRBV7-2 and TRBJ1-1; TRBD1 might be the D (5 bases). Germline values: CDR1 SGHTA, CDR2 FQGNSA. V lost 6 bases and J lost 1, with 12 bases in between. CDR3 length equals 14 residues. Here the CDR3 reads CASSFDSSNTEAFF. The CDR3 DNA sequence: TGTGCCAGCAGTTTCGACAGTTCGAACACTGAAGCTTTCTTT.

This sequence joins TRBV27 and TRBJ2-4; 9 bases match TRBD1. Germline V gene data show CDR1 as MNHEY and CDR2 as SMNVEV (reference sequence). Germline trimming cut 5 bases from V and 10 bases from J; bases unmatched to any gene: 9. This CDR3 is 14 amino acids long. CDR3 region: CASSPSTGGGIQYF. The CDR3 DNA follows: TGTGCCAGCAGTCCATCGACAGGGGGGGGTATTCAGTACTTC.

V gene TRBV29-1 combines with J gene TRBJ2-7; 9 nucleotides line up with TRBD1. Looked up from germline, CDR1 is SQVTM and CDR2 is ANQGSEA. V lost 4 bases and J lost 7; bases outside the gene matches: 5. This CDR3 has 12 residues. The CDR3 reads CSVAQGAREQYF. For the CDR3, the DNA is TGCAGCGTTGCACAGGGGGCAAGGGAGCAGTACTTC.

The genes are TRBV5-4 and TRBJ2-7, with 8 bases aligning to TRBD2. The germline V gene has CDR1 SGHNT and CDR2 YYREEE (reference sequence). V shed 4 bases, J shed 6 bases, and the junction held 9 bases outside the gene matches. The CDR3 consists of 14 residues. CDR3 nucleotide sequence: TGTGCCAGCAGCGGGGGACTAGTTGACTCCGAGCAGTACTTC. This translates into CASSGGLVDSEQYF.